A selection of T cell receptor beta chains follows, all from one sample in a study of blood T cells in healthy people across ages. Each CDR3 protein is one row after TCRdb ran MiXCR on the 5' RACE reads. The profile covers 800,000 or so distinct CDR3 sequences, with less than 60% appearing a single time and around a sixth taken by the ten largest. Input material: blood. Receptor source: an elderly man in good health. The CDR3 runs from the conserved cysteine through the conserved F or W. The D gene is left open where the match is weak. The listing skips clone size in some rows; elsewhere it reads once, few, many or a size class.

j_call,d_call,v_call,clone_size,cdr3_aa,cdr3_nt
TRBJ1-6,TRBD1,TRBV5-1,NA,CASSFDLTGGTPSPLHF,TGCGCCAGCAGCTTCGACCTGACAGGGGGCACCCCCTCACCCCTCCACTTT
TRBJ2-1,TRBD2,TRBV5-6,few,CASNPTSGYNEQFF,TGTGCCAGCAACCCCACTAGCGGATACAATGAGCAGTTCTTC
TRBJ2-5,NA,TRBV11-2,NA,CAIPGLDQETQYF,TGTGCCATTCCCGGACTGGACCAAGAGACCCAGTACTTC
TRBJ2-1,TRBD2,TRBV20-1,few,CSVPGLAGLVGVEQFF,TGCAGTGTTCCGGGACTAGCGGGACTCGTCGGGGTTGAGCAGTTCTTC
TRBJ2-1,TRBD1,TRBV19,NA,CATLRKDRGRYEQFF,TGTGCCACCCTCCGAAAGGACAGGGGGCGGTACGAGCAGTTCTTC
TRBJ2-2,TRBD2,TRBV2,NA,CASRAVGAGVNTGELFF,TGTGCCAGCAGGGCCGTTGGGGCGGGAGTAAACACCGGGGAGCTGTTTTTT
TRBJ2-7,TRBD1,TRBV10-2,NA,CASARTGAYEQYF,TGCGCCAGCGCCCGGACAGGGGCCTACGAGCAGTACTTC
TRBJ2-3,TRBD2,TRBV7-2,few,CASSLVGGRPRDTQYF,TGTGCCAGCAGCTTAGTCGGCGGGAGGCCCCGGGATACGCAGTATTTT
TRBJ2-3,NA,TRBV12-3/TRBV12-4,NA,CASSFMGIDTQYF,TGTGCCAGCAGTTTTATGGGGATCGATACGCAGTATTTT
TRBJ2-5,NA,TRBV4-3,NA,CASSQDPHIQETQYF,TGCGCCAGCAGCCAAGATCCCCACATCCAAGAGACCCAGTACTTC
TRBJ2-7,NA,TRBV20-1,NA,CSARDFRGERYNEQYF,TGCAGTGCTAGAGATTTTAGGGGAGAAAGGTACAATGAGCAGTACTTC
TRBJ1-2,TRBD1,TRBV2,many,CASSEEGQGNYGYTF,TGTGCCAGCAGTGAAGAGGGACAGGGCAACTATGGCTACACCTTC
TRBJ1-5,NA,TRBV7-2,NA,CASSSDSLYQPQHF,TGTGCCAGCAGCTCGGATTCACTTTATCAGCCCCAGCATTTT
TRBJ1-6,NA,TRBV7-9,few,CASSLSGMSYNSPLHF,TGTGCCAGCAGTCTCTCCGGGATGTCCTATAATTCACCCCTCCACTTT
TRBJ2-7,NA,TRBV20-1,NA,CSALGDPGVLTYEQYF,TGCAGTGCCCTCGGGGATCCAGGGGTCTTAACCTACGAGCAGTACTTC
TRBJ2-1,NA,TRBV20-1,few,CSANRARSSYNEQFF,TGCAGTGCTAATCGGGCTCGGAGCTCCTACAATGAGCAGTTCTTC
TRBJ2-7,NA,TRBV10-3,NA,CAISLGTYEQYF,TGTGCCATCAGCTTAGGCACCTACGAGCAGTACTTC
TRBJ1-2,TRBD1,TRBV7-2,few,CASSIPGQPTNYGYTF,TGTGCCAGCAGCATTCCGGGACAGCCAACTAACTATGGCTACACCTTC
TRBJ2-6,NA,TRBV5-1,NA,CASSFGRASGANVLTF,TGCGCCAGCAGCTTTGGTAGGGCGAGTGGGGCCAACGTCCTGACTTTC
TRBJ2-1,TRBD1,TRBV7-3,NA,CASSSRDRTNEQFF,TGTGCCAGCAGCTCCCGGGACAGAACTAATGAGCAGTTCTTC